This is a list of T cell receptor beta chains from one sample in a study of blood T cell repertoires in COVID-19. TCRdb's copy holds only in-frame clones and misses some; the assay was immunoSEQ multiplex PCR. Of more than 100,000 clones listed, around 87% are singletons. The sequencing input was peripheral blood. These receptors were obtained from a woman between 65 and 79 years old with acute or convalescent COVID-19. The conserved cysteine and the conserved F or W are not part of the CDR3 here. Fields, in order: J gene, V gene, CDR3 protein.

TRBJ1-2	TRBV28	ASISPNYYGYT
TRBJ1-2	TRBV5-1	ASSLSDRYYGYT
TRBJ2-6	TRBV7-3	ASSPPGMGSGANVLT
TRBJ1-5	TRBV19	ASSIAGGGRDQPQH
TRBJ1-5	TRBV12-3/TRBV12-4	ASSLSPQSQH
TRBJ1-5	TRBV6-5	ASSWVPPGSREPQH
TRBJ2-7	TRBV12-3/TRBV12-4	ASSLAGGLEQY
TRBJ1-5	TRBV20-1	SASSGSGNQPQH
TRBJ2-1	TRBV5-1	ATSRGGQLYDEQF
TRBJ2-1	TRBV7-3	ASSPGTSVEQF
TRBJ1-6	TRBV29-1	SVGPPGGGSPLH
TRBJ2-7	TRBV2	ASSAPPYRASEQY
TRBJ1-1	TRBV6-5	AFPMGRVGTEAF
TRBJ1-2	TRBV7-9	ASSPVTGRLNYGYT
TRBJ1-1	TRBV6-5	ASSPLTGGTEAF
TRBJ2-3	TRBV10-1	ASSERSGRPADTQY
TRBJ1-3	TRBV4-1	ASSQEFGGVRGNTIY
TRBJ2-1	TRBV5-5	ASSPWTDRNEQF
TRBJ1-2	TRBV28	ASSLLTGHVRARGYT
TRBJ2-6	TRBV5-5	ATESVLSGANVLT
TRBJ2-2	TRBV18	ASSGFGTSTGELF
TRBJ1-2	TRBV24-1	ATSRDSYGYT
TRBJ1-5	TRBV5-3	ARSRIPGQGFSSNQPQH
TRBJ1-6	TRBV27	ASSSTVSPLH
TRBJ1-1	TRBV2	ASNLQGAYTEAF
TRBJ1-1	TRBV7-8	ASSHQGRGARAF
TRBJ2-7	TRBV5-5	ASRSEQGGSYEQY
TRBJ2-6	TRBV5-6	ASSLESRAGANVLT
TRBJ1-3	TRBV10-3	AISDIWGASGNTIY
TRBJ1-1	TRBV29-1	SSTRDMNTEAF
TRBJ1-2	TRBV6-5	ASSYGGSRGYT
TRBJ1-2	TRBV27	ASSLRTGPYGYT
TRBJ2-2	TRBV9	ASSVTGQGTTGELF
TRBJ1-2	TRBV30	AWSLLAGRLINYGYT
TRBJ2-7	TRBV10-2	AKRVEEQY
TRBJ2-3	TRBV6-5	ASKSGGTDTQY
TRBJ1-3	TRBV28	ASSTPRPTGNTIY
TRBJ2-3	TRBV12-5	ASARGTTSTDTQY
TRBJ1-1	TRBV28	ASSPPGQRMNTEAF
TRBJ2-7	TRBV6-2/TRBV6-3	ASSYYRRTATYEQY
TRBJ1-5	TRBV12-3/TRBV12-4	ASSGQGSRPQH
TRBJ2-3	TRBV24-1	ASTCRLGTGGTDTQY